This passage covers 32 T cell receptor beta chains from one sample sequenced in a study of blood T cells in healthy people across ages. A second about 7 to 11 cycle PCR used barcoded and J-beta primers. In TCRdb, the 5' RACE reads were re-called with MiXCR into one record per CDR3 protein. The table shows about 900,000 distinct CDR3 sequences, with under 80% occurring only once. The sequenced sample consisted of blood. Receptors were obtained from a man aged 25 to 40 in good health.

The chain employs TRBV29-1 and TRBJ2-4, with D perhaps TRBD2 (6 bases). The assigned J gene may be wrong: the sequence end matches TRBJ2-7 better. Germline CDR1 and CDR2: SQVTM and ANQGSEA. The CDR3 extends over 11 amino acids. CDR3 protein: CSVDPGGEQYF. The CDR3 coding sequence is TGCAGCGTTGATCCCGGGGGCGAGCAGTACTTC.

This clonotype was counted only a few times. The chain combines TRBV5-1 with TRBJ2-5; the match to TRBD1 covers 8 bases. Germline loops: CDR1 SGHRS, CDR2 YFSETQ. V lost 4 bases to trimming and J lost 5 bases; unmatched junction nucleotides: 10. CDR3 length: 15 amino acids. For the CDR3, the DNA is TGCGCCAGCAGCACCGACGGACAGGGCGACGAGACCCAGTACTTC. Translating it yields CASSTDGQGDETQYF.

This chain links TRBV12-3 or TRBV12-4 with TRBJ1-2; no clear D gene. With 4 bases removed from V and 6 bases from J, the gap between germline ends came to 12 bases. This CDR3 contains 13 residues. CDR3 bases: TGTGCCAGCAGTTACCCACCCAGGCATGGCTACACCTTC. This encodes CASSYPPRHGYTF.

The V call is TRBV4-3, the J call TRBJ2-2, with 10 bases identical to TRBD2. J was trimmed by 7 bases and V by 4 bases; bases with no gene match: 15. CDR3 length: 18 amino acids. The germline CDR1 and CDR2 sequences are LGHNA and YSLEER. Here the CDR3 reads CASSPSRGWTSGGGELFF. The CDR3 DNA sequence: TGCGCCAGCAGCCCCAGTAGGGGTTGGACTAGCGGAGGCGGGGAGCTGTTTTTT.

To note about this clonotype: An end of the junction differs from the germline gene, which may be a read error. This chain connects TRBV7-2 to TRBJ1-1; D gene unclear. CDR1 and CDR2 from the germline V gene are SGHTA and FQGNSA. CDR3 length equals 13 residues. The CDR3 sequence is CASSSIRNTGAFF. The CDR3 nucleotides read TGTGCCAGCAGCTCTATCAGGAACACTGGAGCTTTCTTT.

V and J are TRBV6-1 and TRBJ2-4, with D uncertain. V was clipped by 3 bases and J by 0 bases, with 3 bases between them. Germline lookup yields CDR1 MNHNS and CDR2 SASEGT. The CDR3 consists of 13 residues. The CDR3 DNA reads TGTGCCAGCAGTGAGATAGCCAAAAACATTCAGTACTTC. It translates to CASSEIAKNIQYF.

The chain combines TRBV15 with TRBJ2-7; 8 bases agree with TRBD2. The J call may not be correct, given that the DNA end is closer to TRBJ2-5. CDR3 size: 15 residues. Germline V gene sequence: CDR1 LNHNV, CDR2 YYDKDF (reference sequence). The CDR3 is CATSSAGTRRETQYF. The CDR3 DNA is TGTGCCACCAGCAGTGCGGGGACTAGAAGAGAGACCCAGTACTTC.

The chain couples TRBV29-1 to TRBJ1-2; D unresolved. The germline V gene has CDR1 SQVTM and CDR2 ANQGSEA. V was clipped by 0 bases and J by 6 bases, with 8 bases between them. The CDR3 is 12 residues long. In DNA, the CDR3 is TGCAGCGTTGAAGATGGAGCCCATGGCTACACCTTC. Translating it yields CSVEDGAHGYTF.

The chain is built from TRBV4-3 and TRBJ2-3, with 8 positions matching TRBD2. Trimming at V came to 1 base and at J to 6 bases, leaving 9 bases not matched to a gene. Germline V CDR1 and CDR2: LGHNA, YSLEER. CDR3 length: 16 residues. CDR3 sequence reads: CASSQGVAGIGDTQYF. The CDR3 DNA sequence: TGCGCCAGCAGCCAAGGAGTAGCGGGGATCGGGGATACGCAGTATTTT.

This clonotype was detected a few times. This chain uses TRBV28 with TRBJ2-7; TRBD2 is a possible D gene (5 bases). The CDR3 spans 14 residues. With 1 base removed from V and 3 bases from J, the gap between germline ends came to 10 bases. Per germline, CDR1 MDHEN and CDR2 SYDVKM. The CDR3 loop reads CASSLSRGIYEQYF. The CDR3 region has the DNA TGTGCCAGCAGTTTATCTAGAGGGATCTACGAGCAGTACTTC.

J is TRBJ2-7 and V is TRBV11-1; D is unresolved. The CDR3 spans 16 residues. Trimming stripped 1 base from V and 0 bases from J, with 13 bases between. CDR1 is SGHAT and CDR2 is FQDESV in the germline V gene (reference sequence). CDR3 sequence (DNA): TGTGCCAGCAGCTTAGATGCGGCAGAGTCCTCCTACGAGCAGTACTTC. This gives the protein CASSLDAAESSYEQYF.

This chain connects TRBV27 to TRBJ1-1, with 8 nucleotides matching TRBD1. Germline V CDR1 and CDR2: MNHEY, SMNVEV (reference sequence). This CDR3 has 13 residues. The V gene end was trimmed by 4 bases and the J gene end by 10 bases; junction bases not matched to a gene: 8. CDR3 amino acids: CASSSQGQDGAFF. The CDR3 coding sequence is TGTGCCAGCAGTTCCCAGGGACAGGACGGAGCTTTCTTT.

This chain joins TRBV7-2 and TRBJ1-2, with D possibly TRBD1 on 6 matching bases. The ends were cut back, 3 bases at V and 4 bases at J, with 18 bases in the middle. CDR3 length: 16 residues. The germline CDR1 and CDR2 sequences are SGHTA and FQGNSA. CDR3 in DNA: TGTGCCAGCAGCTTGGGTGTCCCGGGACACTCCTATGGCTACACCTTC. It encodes CASSLGVPGHSYGYTF.

The CDR3, as DNA: TGTGCCAGCAGTGAATTTCCGGGGGTCTCCTACGAGCAGTACTTC. Its translation: CASSEFPGVSYEQYF. The chain has TRBV6-1 and TRBJ2-7, with D possibly matching TRBD2 (6 bases). Trimming took off 2 bases at V and 0 bases at J, with 11 bases between the two ends. Looked up from germline, CDR1 is MNHNS and CDR2 is SASEGT. This CDR3 comprises 15 residues.

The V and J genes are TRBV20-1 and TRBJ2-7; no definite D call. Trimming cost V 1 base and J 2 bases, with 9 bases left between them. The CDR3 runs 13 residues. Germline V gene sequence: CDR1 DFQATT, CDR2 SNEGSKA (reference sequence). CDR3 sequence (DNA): TGCAGTGCTAGAGGACGGCTCACCTACGAGCAGTACTTC. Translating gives CSARGRLTYEQYF.

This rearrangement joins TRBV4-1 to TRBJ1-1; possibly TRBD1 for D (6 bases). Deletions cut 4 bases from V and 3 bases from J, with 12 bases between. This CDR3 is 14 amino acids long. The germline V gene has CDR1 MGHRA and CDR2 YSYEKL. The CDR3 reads CASSRNRVDTEAFF. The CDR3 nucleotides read TGCGCCAGCAGCCGGAACAGGGTTGACACTGAAGCTTTCTTT.

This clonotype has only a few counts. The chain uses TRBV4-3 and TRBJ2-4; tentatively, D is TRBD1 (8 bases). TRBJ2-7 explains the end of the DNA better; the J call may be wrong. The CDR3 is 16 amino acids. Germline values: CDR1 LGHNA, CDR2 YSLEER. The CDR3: CASSHVVQGGAYEQYF. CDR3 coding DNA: TGCGCCAGCAGCCACGTCGTACAGGGGGGGGCCTACGAGCAGTACTTC.

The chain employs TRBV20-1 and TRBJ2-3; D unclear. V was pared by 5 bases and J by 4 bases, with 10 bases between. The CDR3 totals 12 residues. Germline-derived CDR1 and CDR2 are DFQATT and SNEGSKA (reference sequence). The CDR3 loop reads CSAPGGADTQYF. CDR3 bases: TGCAGTGCTCCTGGTGGGGCAGATACGCAGTATTTT.

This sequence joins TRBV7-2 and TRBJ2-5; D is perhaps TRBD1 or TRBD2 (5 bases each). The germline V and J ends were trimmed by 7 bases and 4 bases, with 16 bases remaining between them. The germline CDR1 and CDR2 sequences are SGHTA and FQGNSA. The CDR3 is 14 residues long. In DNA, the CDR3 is TGTGCCAGCACCCCCGAAGGGACCAGAGAGACCCAGTACTTC. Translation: CASTPEGTRETQYF.

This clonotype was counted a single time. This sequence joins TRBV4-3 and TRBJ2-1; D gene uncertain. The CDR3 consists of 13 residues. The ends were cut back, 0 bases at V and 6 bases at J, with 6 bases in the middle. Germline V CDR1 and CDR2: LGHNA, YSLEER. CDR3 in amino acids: CASSQDLFNEQFF. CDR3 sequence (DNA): TGCGCCAGCAGCCAAGATCTCTTCAATGAGCAGTTCTTC.

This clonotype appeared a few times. CDR3 protein: CASSFNGASNSPLHF. The CDR3 region has the DNA TGTGCCAGCAGTTTTAATGGGGCTTCAAATTCACCCCTCCACTTT. The J gene is TRBJ1-6, the V gene TRBV12-3 or TRBV12-4; TRBD1 might be the D (5 bases). The CDR3 has 15 residues. The V end was cut by 3 bases, the J end by 7 bases, with 13 bases between.

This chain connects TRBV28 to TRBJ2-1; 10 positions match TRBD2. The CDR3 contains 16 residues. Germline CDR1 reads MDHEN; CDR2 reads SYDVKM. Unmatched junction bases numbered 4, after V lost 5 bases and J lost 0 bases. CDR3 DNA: TGTGCCAGCAGTAAACTAGCGGGGCCCTCCTACAATGAGCAGTTCTTC. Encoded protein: CASSKLAGPSYNEQFF.

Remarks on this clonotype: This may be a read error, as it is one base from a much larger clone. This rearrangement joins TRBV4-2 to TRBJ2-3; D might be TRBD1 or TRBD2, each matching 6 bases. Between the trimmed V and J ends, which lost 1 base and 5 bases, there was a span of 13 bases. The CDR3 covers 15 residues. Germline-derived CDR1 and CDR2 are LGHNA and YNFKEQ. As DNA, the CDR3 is TGTGCCAGCAGCCAAGGGGGGGCGGGGAGAGATACGCAGTATTTT. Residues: CASSQGGAGRDTQYF.

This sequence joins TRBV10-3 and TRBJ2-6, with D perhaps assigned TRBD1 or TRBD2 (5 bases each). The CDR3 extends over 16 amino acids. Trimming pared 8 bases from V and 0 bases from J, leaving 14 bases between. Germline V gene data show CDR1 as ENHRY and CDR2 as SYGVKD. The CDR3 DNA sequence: TGTGCCATCGGTCCGGGACCGAGCTCTGGGGCCAACGTCCTGACTTTC. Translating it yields CAIGPGPSSGANVLTF.

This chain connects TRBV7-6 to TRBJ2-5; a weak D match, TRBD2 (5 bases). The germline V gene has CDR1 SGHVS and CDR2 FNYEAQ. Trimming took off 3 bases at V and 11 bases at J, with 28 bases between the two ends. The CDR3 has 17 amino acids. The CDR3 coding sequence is TGTGCCAGCAGCTTGTCGTCCGGAGTAGCGCCCCCGAGGGAGCAGTACTTC. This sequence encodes CASSLSSGVAPPREQYF.

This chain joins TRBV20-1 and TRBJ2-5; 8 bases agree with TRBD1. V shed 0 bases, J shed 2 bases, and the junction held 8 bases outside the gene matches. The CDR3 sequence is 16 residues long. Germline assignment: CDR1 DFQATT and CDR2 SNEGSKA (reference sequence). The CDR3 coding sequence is TGCAGTGCTAGAGATTTGGCAGGGGGCGATCAAGAGACCCAGTACTTC. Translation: CSARDLAGGDQETQYF.

The CDR3 DNA reads as TGTGCCAGCAGTTTTGGCCTAGCGGCTGGACCTTACAATGAGCAGTTCTTC. It codes for CASSFGLAAGPYNEQFF. This rearrangement joins TRBV27 to TRBJ2-1, with 7 bases lining up with TRBD2. The CDR3 covers 17 residues. J gave up 4 bases and V 3 bases, and 12 bases lay outside the gene matches. The V gene's germline CDR1 is MNHEY and CDR2 SMNVEV (reference sequence).

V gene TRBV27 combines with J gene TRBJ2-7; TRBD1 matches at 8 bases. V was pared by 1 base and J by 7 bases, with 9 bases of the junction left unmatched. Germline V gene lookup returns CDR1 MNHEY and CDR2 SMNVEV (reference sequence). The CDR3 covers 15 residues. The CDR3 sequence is CASSLWAGGWEEQYF. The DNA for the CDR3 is TGTGCCAGCAGTTTATGGGCAGGGGGCTGGGAAGAGCAGTACTTC.

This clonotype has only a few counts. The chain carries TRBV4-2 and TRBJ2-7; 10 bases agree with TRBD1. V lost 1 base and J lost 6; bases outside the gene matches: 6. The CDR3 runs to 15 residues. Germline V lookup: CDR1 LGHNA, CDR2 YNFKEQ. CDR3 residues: CASSQGGTGDREQYF. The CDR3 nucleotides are TGTGCCAGCAGCCAAGGGGGGACAGGGGATCGCGAGCAGTACTTC.

CDR3 nucleotide sequence: TGTGCCAGCACCCCGGCGGGGACTAGAAGTGAGACCCAGTACTTC. The encoded protein is CASTPAGTRSETQYF. The chain uses TRBV7-8 and TRBJ2-7; 8 bases are shared with TRBD2. The J call may be incorrect, as the DNA end agrees better with TRBJ2-5. There are 15 residues in the CDR3. Germline CDR1 is SGHVS and CDR2 is FQNEAQ.

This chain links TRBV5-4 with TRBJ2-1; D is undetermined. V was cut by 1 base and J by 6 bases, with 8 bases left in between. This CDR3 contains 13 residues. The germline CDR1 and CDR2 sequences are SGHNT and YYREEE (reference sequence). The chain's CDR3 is CASSLRTTNEQFF. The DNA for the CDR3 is TGTGCCAGCAGCTTGAGAACTACCAATGAGCAGTTCTTC.

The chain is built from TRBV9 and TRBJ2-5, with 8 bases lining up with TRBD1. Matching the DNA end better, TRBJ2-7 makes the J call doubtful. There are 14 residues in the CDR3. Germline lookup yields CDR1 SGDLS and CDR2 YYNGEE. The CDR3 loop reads CASSVSAGGHEQYF. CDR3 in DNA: TGTGCCAGCAGCGTATCGGCAGGGGGCCACGAGCAGTACTTC.